This T cell receptor beta chain was recovered during a study of CD8 T cells in Susac syndrome. The study's findings and limits: The study acknowledged a relatively small number of individuals in its TCR sequencing and HLA analysis.

Random hexamers were used to reverse transcribe an amount of about 0.45 to 1 ug RNA. A multiplex approach, immunoSEQ multiplex PCR, amplified TCR beta CDR3 across 54 Vbeta and 13 Jbeta. MiXCR was run by TCRdb on the immunoSEQ multiplex PCR reads, yielding one entry per CDR3 protein. This table holds around 130,000 distinct CDR3 sequences, around 91% found once. V shed 7 bases, J shed 6 bases, and the junction held 12 bases outside the gene matches. Germline V gene lookup returns CDR1 SGHVS and CDR2 FNYEAQ. The CDR3 has 17 amino acids. Sequencing of TCR beta was carried out in blood CD8+ and CD4+ T cells. Treatment-naive patients with stable or active relapsing-remitting disease were the multiple sclerosis controls. As concerns this clonotype: The antigen is unknown.

The TCR was taken from a human donor with multiple sclerosis. V is TRBV7-6 and J is TRBJ2-1; TRBD2 matches 13 bases. The material sequenced was CD8+ T cells from PBMCs. The CDR3 DNA follows: TGTGCCAGCACTGTAGCGGGACTAGCGGGATCGGTCAATGAGCAGTTCTTC. Protein: CASTVAGLAGSVNEQFF.